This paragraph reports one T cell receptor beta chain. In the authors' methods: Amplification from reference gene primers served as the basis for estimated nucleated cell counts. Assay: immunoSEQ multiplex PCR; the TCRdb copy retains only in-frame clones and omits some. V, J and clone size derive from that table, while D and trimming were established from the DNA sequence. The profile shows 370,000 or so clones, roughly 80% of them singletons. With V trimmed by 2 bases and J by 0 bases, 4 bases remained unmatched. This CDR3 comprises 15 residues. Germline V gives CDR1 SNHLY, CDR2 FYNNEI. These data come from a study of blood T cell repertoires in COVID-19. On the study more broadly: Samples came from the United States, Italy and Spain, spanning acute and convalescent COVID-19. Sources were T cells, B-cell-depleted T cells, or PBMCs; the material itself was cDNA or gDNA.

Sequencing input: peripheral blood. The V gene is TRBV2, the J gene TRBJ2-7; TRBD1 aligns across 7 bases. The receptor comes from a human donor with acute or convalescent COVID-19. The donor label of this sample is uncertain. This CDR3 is CASSESRDSSYEQYF. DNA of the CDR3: TGTGCCAGCAGTGAAAGCCGGGACAGCTCCTACGAGCAGTACTTC.